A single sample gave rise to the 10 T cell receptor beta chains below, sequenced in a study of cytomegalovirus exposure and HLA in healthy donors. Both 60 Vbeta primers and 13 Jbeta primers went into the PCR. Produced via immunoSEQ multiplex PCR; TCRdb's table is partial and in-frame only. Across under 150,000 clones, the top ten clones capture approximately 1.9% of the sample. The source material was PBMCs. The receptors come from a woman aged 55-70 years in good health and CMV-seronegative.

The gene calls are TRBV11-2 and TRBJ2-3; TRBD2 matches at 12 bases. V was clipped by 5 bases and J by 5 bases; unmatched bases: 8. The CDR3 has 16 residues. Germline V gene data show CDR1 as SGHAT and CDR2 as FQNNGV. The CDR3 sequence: CASSLIVGLAGDTQYF. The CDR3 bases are TGTGCCAGCAGCCTTATCGTGGGACTAGCGGGAGATACGCAGTATTTT.

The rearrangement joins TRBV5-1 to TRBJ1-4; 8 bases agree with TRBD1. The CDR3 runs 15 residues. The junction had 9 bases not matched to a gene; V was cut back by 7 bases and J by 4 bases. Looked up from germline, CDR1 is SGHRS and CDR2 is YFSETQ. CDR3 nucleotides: TGCGCCAGCCTTAAATTTGACAGGGGTAATGAAAAACTGTTTTTT. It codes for CASLKFDRGNEKLFF.

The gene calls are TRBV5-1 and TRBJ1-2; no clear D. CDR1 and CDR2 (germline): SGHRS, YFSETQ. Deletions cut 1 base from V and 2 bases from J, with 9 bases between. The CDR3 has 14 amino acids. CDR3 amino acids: CASSLLTENYGYTF. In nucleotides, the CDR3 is TGCGCCAGCAGCTTGCTCACAGAGAACTATGGCTACACCTTC.

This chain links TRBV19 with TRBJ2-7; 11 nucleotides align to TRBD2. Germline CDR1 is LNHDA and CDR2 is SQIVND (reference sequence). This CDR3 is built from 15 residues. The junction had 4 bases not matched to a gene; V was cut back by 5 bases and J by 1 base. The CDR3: CASSDLAGGSYEQYF. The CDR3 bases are TGTGCCAGTAGTGACCTAGCGGGAGGATCCTACGAGCAGTACTTC.

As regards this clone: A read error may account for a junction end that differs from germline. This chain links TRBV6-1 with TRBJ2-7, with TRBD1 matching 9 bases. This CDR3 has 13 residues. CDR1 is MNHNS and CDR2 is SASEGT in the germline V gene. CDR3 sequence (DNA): TGTGCCAGCAGTGGGACAGGGGTCTACGAGCAGCACTTC. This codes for CASSGTGVYEQHF.

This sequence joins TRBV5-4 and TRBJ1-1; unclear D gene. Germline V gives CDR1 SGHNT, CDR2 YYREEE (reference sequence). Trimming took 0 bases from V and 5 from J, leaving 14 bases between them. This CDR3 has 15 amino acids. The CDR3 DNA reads TGTGCCAGCAGCTTGGCCTTTACGGCGGGGACTGAAGCTTTCTTT. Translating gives CASSLAFTAGTEAFF.

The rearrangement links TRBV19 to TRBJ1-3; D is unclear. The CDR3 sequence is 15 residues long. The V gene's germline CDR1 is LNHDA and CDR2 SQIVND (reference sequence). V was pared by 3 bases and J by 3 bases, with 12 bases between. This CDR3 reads CASSIEGLIGNTIYF. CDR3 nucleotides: TGTGCCAGTAGTATCGAGGGTCTGATTGGAAACACCATATATTTT.

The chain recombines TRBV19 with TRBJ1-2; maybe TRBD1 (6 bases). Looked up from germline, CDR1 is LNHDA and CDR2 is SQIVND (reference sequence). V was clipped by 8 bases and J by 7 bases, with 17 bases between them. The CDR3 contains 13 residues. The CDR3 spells CASSGHYSGGYTF. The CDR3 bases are TGTGCCAGTTCGGGACATTACTCGGGTGGCTACACCTTC.

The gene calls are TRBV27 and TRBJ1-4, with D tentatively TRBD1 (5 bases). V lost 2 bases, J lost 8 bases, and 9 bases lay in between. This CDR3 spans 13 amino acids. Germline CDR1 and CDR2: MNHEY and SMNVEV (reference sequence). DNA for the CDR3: TGTGCCAGCAGTTTAGCAGGGCGAGAAAAACTGTTTTTT. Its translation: CASSLAGREKLFF.

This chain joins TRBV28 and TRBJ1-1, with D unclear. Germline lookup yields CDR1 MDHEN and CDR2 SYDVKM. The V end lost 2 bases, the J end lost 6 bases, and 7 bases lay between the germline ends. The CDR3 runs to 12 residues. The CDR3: CASSLRVSEAFF. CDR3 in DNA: TGTGCCAGCAGTTTACGTGTCTCTGAAGCTTTCTTT.